This T cell receptor (beta chain) was retrieved from a study of T cell clones after liver transplantation. The CDR3 sequence is 14 residues long. Trimming took 6 bases from V and 5 from J, leaving 16 bases between them. Per the germline V gene, CDR1 is SNHLY and CDR2 is FYNNEI. Assay: immunoSEQ multiplex PCR; the TCRdb copy retains only in-frame clones and omits some. This table has tens of thousands of clones, nearly 85% appearing once. The chain combines TRBV2 with TRBJ1-2, with D maybe TRBD1 (5 bases). The specimen was CD4+ T cells from blood, collected 46 months after liver transplant. This clonotype originated in a human patient who received a liver transplant. Part of the T cells may come from the graft donor. The DNA of the CDR3 is TGTGCCAGCAGACTCAGTCGTACAGGATATGGCTACACCTTC. Encoded protein: CASRLSRTGYGYTF.